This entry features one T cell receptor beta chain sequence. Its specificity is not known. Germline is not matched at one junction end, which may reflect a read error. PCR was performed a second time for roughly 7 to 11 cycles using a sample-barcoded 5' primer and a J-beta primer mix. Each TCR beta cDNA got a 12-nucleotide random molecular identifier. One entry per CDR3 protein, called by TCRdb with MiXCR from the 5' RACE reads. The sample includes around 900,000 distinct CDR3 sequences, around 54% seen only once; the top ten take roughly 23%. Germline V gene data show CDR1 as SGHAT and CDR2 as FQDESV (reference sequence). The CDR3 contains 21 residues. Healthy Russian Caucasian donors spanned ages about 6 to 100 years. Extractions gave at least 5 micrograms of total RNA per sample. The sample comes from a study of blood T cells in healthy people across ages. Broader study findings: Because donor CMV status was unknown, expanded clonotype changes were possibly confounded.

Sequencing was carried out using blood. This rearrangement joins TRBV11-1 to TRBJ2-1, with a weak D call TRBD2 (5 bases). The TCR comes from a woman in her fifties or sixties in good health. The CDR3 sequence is CASSYGLAVGMYEDDYDEQFF. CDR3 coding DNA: TGTGCCAGCAGCTACGGACTGGCTGTTGGGATGTATGAGGATGACTACGATGAGCAGTTCTTC.